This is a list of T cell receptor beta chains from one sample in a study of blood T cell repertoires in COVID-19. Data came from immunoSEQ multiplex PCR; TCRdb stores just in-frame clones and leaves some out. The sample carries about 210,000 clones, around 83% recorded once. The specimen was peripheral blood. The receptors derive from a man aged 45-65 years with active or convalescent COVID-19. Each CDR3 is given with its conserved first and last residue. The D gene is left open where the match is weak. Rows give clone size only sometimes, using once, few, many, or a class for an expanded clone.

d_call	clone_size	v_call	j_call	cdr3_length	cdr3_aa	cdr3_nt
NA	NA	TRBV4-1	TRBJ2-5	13	CASSQDAEETQYF	TGCGCCAGCAGCCAAGACGCCGAGGAGACCCAGTACTTC
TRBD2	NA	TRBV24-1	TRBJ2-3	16	CATSDLTSGSADTQYF	TGTGCCACCAGTGATCTCACTAGCGGGAGTGCAGATACGCAGTATTTT
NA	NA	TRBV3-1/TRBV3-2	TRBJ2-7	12	CASSPGGVEQYF	TGTGCCAGCAGCCCCGGAGGGGTCGAGCAGTACTTC
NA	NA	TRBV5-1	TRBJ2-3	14	CASSRLASTDTQYF	TGCGCCAGCAGCCGTCTAGCCAGCACAGATACGCAGTATTTT
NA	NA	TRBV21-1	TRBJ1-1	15	CASQPRQGENTEAFF	TGTGCCAGCCAACCGCGGCAGGGCGAAAACACTGAAGCTTTCTTT
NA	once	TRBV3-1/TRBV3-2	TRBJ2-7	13	CASSQDPVYEQYF	TGTGCCAGCAGCCAAGACCCCGTTTACGAGCAGTACTTC
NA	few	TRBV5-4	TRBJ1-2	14	CASSLTGTTEGYTF	TGTGCCAGCAGCTTGACAGGGACGACCGAGGGCTACACCTTC
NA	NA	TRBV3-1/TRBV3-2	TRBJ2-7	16	CASSPGPEGQRVEQYF	TGTGCCAGCAGCCCTGGGCCCGAGGGACAGCGGGTGGAGCAGTACTTC
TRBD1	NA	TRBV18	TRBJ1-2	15	CASSTGQGANYGYTF	TGTGCCAGCTCAACAGGACAGGGGGCTAACTATGGCTACACCTTC
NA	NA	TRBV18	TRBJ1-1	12	CASSPARSEAFF	TGTGCCAGCTCACCGGCTCGATCTGAAGCTTTCTTT
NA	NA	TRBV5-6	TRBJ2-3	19	CASSLRAGGSPYPTDTQYF	TGTGCCAGCAGCTTGAGGGCAGGGGGGAGCCCTTATCCCACAGATACGCAGTATTTT
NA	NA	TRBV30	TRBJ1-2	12	CAWSEAGSGYTF	TGTGCCTGGAGTGAGGCAGGCTCCGGCTACACCTTC
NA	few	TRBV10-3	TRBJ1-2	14	CAISAARFNYGYTF	TGTGCCATCAGTGCTGCCAGGTTCAACTATGGCTACACCTTC
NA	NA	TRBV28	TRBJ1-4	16	CASSLSGGTVNEKLFF	TGTGCCAGCAGTTTAAGTGGGGGGACCGTTAATGAAAAACTGTTTTTT
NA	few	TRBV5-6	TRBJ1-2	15	CASTRGHSPNYGYTF	TGTGCCAGCACCCGAGGGCACTCGCCCAACTATGGCTACACCTTC
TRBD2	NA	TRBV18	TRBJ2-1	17	CASSPRWTSGAYNEQFF	TGTGCCAGCTCACCACGGTGGACTAGCGGAGCCTACAATGAGCAGTTCTTC